At least ten counts were recorded for the clone carrying this T cell receptor (beta chain). What it binds is not known. The CDR3 goes on 3 residues after the read ends, and that part is filled in from the germline J gene. This record comes from a study of T cell clonality in common variable immunodeficiency. Study-wide results and caveats: Compared with controls, CVID subjects had fewer shared TCRbeta clones.

Germline lookup yields CDR1 DFQATT and CDR2 SNEGSKA (reference sequence). This CDR3 is built from 14 residues. V lost 2 bases and J lost 7, with 12 bases in between. Some clones are missing from TCRdb's copy, which holds only in-frame ones; the method was immunoSEQ multiplex PCR. There are roughly 34,000 clones in the sample, none observed a single time. The receptor was derived from a person aged 18-70 years in good health. The V and J genes are TRBV20-1 and TRBJ1-6, with D possibly being TRBD1 (5 bases). The sample taken for sequencing was peripheral blood mononuclear cells. CDR3 DNA (partial): TGCAGTGCTAGATTAGGCAGGGAGAATTCACCC. This encodes CSARLGRENSP. The CDR3 in its entirety is CSARLGRENSPLHF.